Each of the 10 T cell receptor beta chains below was sequenced from the same sample in a study of T cells in Graves' hyperthyroidism and ophthalmopathy. Authors of the study amplified TCR beta CDR3 regions from RNA transcripts. The HTBI primer set drove a first-round RT-PCR of the TCR CDR3. One entry per CDR3 protein results from TCRdb running MiXCR on the multiplex PCR reads. The sample lists 250,000 to 400,000 distinct CDR3 sequences, 12% to 15% occurring once. Material: blood. The receptor source for this set is a middle-aged woman with Graves' ophthalmopathy.

This clonotype came up a few times. This chain links TRBV7-9 with TRBJ2-3, with D possibly TRBD1 on 5 matching bases. V was pared by 5 bases and J by 0 bases, with 12 bases between. The CDR3 covers 15 residues. The V gene's germline CDR1 is SEHNR and CDR2 FQNEAQ (reference sequence). CDR3 region: CASSLRQPSTDTQYF. CDR3 sequence (DNA): TGTGCCAGCAGCCTTAGACAGCCTAGCACAGATACGCAGTATTTT.

A few counts support this clonotype. The chain couples TRBV19 to TRBJ1-2; D is perhaps TRBD1 (5 bases). The CDR3 consists of 13 residues. CDR1 LNHDA and CDR2 SQIVND come from the germline V gene (reference sequence). Trimming cost V 7 bases and J 6 bases, with 15 bases left between them. CDR3 sequence: CASTPGHPNGYTF. DNA for the CDR3: TGTGCCAGTACCCCAGGGCATCCGAATGGCTACACCTTC.

The CDR3 is CASSFLAAAEQRQYF. CDR3 sequence (DNA): TGTGCCAGCAGCTTTCTAGCGGCAGCCGAACAGAGGCAGTACTTC. The genes are TRBV7-2 and TRBJ2-7; 7 bases are shared with TRBD2. The CDR3 runs 15 residues. Per germline, CDR1 SGHTA and CDR2 FQGNSA. V trimming: 3 bases; J trimming: 9 bases; junction bases outside the gene matches: 14.

This clonotype was detected ten times or more. This chain uses TRBV11-2 with TRBJ2-1; 10 nucleotides align to TRBD2. This CDR3 spans 20 amino acids. Germline assignment: CDR1 SGHAT and CDR2 FQNNGV. The V segment lost 5 bases and the J segment 8 bases; nucleotides outside the gene matches: 24. CDR3 region: CASSPLARGSGRSSGHEQFF. For the CDR3, the DNA is TGTGCCAGCAGCCCCCTCGCGCGGGGTAGCGGGAGGTCCTCCGGGCATGAGCAGTTCTTC.

This clonotype was picked up a small number of times. The chain is built from TRBV5-1 and TRBJ2-7; 9 nucleotides agree with TRBD1. The CDR3 loop spans 16 amino acids. After removal of 4 bases from V and 1 base from J, the junction contained 9 bases not matched to a gene. Germline V gene lookup returns CDR1 SGHRS and CDR2 YFSETQ. The CDR3 bases are TGCGCCAGCAGCCCTAGACCCGGGACAGGGTCCTACGAGCAGTACTTC. Encoded protein: CASSPRPGTGSYEQYF.

This clonotype was seen ten or more times. V usage is TRBV2 and J usage is TRBJ1-1, with D possibly being TRBD1 (5 bases). V lost 6 bases to trimming and J lost 1 base, with 12 bases between them. The CDR3 consists of 14 residues. Germline-derived CDR1 and CDR2 are SNHLY and FYNNEI. The CDR3 region is CASRPGNGNTEAFF. CDR3 sequence (DNA): TGTGCCAGCAGGCCAGGGAACGGGAACACTGAAGCTTTCTTT.

This clonotype showed up many times. V is TRBV7-2 and J is TRBJ2-5; tentative D call: TRBD2 (7 bases). The CDR3 sequence is 14 residues long. CDR1 is SGHTA, CDR2 FQGNSA, per germline. V was clipped by 5 bases and J by 3 bases, with 13 bases between them. The CDR3, as DNA: TGTGCCAGCAGCCCGGGGGGCGTGGAAGAGACCCAGTACTTC. This translates into CASSPGGVEETQYF.

The table lists this clonotype with many counts. The gene calls are TRBV11-2 and TRBJ1-2; D not certain. This CDR3 spans 16 amino acids. In germline, CDR1 is SGHAT, CDR2 FQNNGV. V lost 1 base and J 7 bases, leaving 19 bases between the germline ends. Written as DNA, the CDR3 is TGTGCCAGCAGCTTAGTGGGGTCGGGAAAGTATGCTGGCTACACCTTC. Protein: CASSLVGSGKYAGYTF.

This clonotype was counted at least ten times. The chain links TRBV6-1 to TRBJ1-1; D remains ambiguous. Germline assignment: CDR1 MNHNS and CDR2 SASEGT. The CDR3 has 14 amino acids. Trimming stripped 10 bases from V and 0 bases from J, with 15 bases between. CDR3 residues: CATSNGEMNTEAFF. Written as DNA, the CDR3 is TGTGCCACTTCTAACGGGGAAATGAACACTGAAGCTTTCTTT.

In its sample, this clonotype was seen many times. V and J are TRBV6-1 and TRBJ1-1; D unresolved. Germline V lookup: CDR1 MNHNS, CDR2 SASEGT. The CDR3 extends over 15 amino acids. Trimming pared 8 bases from V and 2 bases from J, leaving 18 bases between. The CDR3 DNA sequence: TGTGCCAGCGGGGTCGGGCCCATTCGTAACACTGAAGCTTTCTTT. Amino acids: CASGVGPIRNTEAFF.